A selection of T cell receptor beta chains follows, all from one sample in a study of blood T cell repertoires in COVID-19. Some clones are missing from TCRdb's copy, which holds only in-frame ones; the method was immunoSEQ multiplex PCR. The data show around 250,000 clones, around 83% seen once. Sequencing was carried out using PBMCs or T cells enriched from blood (not recorded which). These receptor sequences come from a woman aged 45-65 years who had been exposed to COVID-19. The CDR3 runs from the conserved cysteine through the conserved F or W. Each record gives: V gene, J gene, clone size, D gene, CDR3 DNA, CDR3 protein. A D gene is named only where the DNA matches it firmly. The size field is filled for only some rows; it gives once, few, many or a size class.

>TRBV2|TRBJ1-3|-|TRBD1
TGTGCCAGCAGTGACGGGACAGGCTGGAACACCATATATTTT
CASSDGTGWNTIYF
>TRBV6-1|TRBJ2-7|-|-
TGTGCCAGCAGTGGCGGGACTGGGGAAACCCGCCTCTACGAGCAGTACTTC
CASSGGTGETRLYEQYF
>TRBV10-3|TRBJ2-3|-|-
TGTGCCATCAGTGGGGTCTCAGGCGGGCCGGGGGATACGCAGTATTTT
CAISGVSGGPGDTQYF
>TRBV5-1|TRBJ1-2|-|-
TGCGCCAGCAGGCTCCGCCAGGGTTATGGCTACACCTTC
CASRLRQGYGYTF
>TRBV5-6|TRBJ1-2|once|-
TGTGCCAGCACCGTCCTGCGAGGACTCGGCTACACCTTC
CASTVLRGLGYTF
>TRBV3-1/TRBV3-2|TRBJ1-2|-|-
TGTGCCAGCAGCCAGAGGGACAACGGTGGCTACACCTTC
CASSQRDNGGYTF
>TRBV10-2|TRBJ1-2|-|-
TGCGCCAGCAGTGAAGGTTCGGAGACCTACCATGGCTACACCTTC
CASSEGSETYHGYTF
>TRBV6-5|TRBJ1-2|once|-
TGTGCCAGCAGTTACTCGACGGGGTACTATGGCTACACCTTC
CASSYSTGYYGYTF
>TRBV5-1|TRBJ1-1|few|-
TGCGCCAGCAGCGCTTTTTGGAGAACTGAAGCTTTCTTT
CASSAFWRTEAFF
>TRBV5-8|TRBJ2-5|-|TRBD1
TGTGCCAGCAGCCCCTGGACAGGGCCCGACCAAGAGACCCAGTACTTC
CASSPWTGPDQETQYF
>TRBV12-3/TRBV12-4|TRBJ1-2|-|TRBD1
TGTGCCAGCAGGGGACAGACCTATGGCTACACCTTC
CASRGQTYGYTF
>TRBV10-2|TRBJ1-1|once|TRBD1
TGCGCCAGCAGTGGGGCAGGGGGAAACACTGAAGCTTTCTTT
CASSGAGGNTEAFF
>TRBV30|TRBJ1-4|-|TRBD1
TGTGCCTGGAATCCGGGACAGCTAAATGAAAAACTGTTTTTT
CAWNPGQLNEKLFF
>TRBV11-2|TRBJ1-1|-|-
TGTGCCAGCAGCTTACCAGGGCCGAACACTGAAGCTTTCTTT
CASSLPGPNTEAFF
>TRBV7-2|TRBJ1-1|-|-
TGTGCCAGCAGCTTAGTTTGGGGGCCTACTGAAGCTTTCTTT
CASSLVWGPTEAFF
>TRBV5-1|TRBJ1-2|-|TRBD1
TGCGCCAGCAGCTTGGCAGGGCAGGGGGAGAGCTACACCTTC
CASSLAGQGESYTF
>TRBV29-1|TRBJ1-1|-|TRBD1
TGCAGCGTAGCTAACGACCGGGACAGGGGTGAAGCTTTCTTT
CSVANDRDRGEAFF
>TRBV28|TRBJ1-1|-|-
TGTGCCAGCACCTACCCCGACTGGGACACTGAAGCTTTCTTT
CASTYPDWDTEAFF
>TRBV10-2|TRBJ2-7|-|-
TGCGCCAGCAGTGAGTCGATGGCTTACGAGCAGTACTTC
CASSESMAYEQYF
>TRBV11-2|TRBJ2-3|-|TRBD1
TGTGCCAGCAGCGCCGGGGACAGTCAAACAGATACGCAGTATTTT
CASSAGDSQTDTQYF
>TRBV10-2|TRBJ1-4|few|-
TGCGCCAGCAGGACAGATCCAACTAATGAAAAACTGTTTTTT
CASRTDPTNEKLFF
>TRBV9|TRBJ2-1|-|TRBD2
TGTGCCAGCAGCCTTAGCGGGGGGGGTAATGAGCAGTTCTTC
CASSLSGGGNEQFF
>TRBV7-9|TRBJ1-5|-|-
TGTGCCAGCAGCTCGGGGGGGAATCAGCCCCAGCATTTT
CASSSGGNQPQHF
>TRBV7-7|TRBJ2-1|-|TRBD1
TGTGCCAGCAGCTCGGGACAGGGGGTTGGGGATGAGCAGTTCTTC
CASSSGQGVGDEQFF
>TRBV19|TRBJ2-7|-|TRBD1
TGTGCCAGTAGTATATCGGGACAGCCCTCCTACGAGCAGTACTTC
CASSISGQPSYEQYF
>TRBV7-2|TRBJ2-7|many|TRBD2
TGTGCCAGCAGCCCCTGGACTAGCGGCTACGAGCAGTACTTC
CASSPWTSGYEQYF
>TRBV18|TRBJ2-2|once|TRBD1
TGTGCCAGCTCGCTCCGGGACAGGGGGTTCGCCGGGGAGCTGTTTTTT
CASSLRDRGFAGELFF
>TRBV9|TRBJ2-2|-|TRBD2
TGTGCCAGCGCGGGGGAGGGCACCGGGGAGCTGTTTTTT
CASAGEGTGELFF
>TRBV27|TRBJ1-2|-|-
TGTGCCAGTCCAGCCGACAGTAACTTTAACTATGGCTACACCTTC
CASPADSNFNYGYTF
>TRBV5-4|TRBJ2-7|-|-
TGTGCCAGCAGCTTGGCAGACCAGGCCAACGAGCAGTACTTC
CASSLADQANEQYF
>TRBV29-1|TRBJ2-7|once|TRBD2
TGCAGCGTTGAAGGGGGCCAGGGAGGGTACGAGCAGTACTTC
CSVEGGQGGYEQYF
>TRBV18|TRBJ1-1|-|-
TGTGCCAGCTCACCTGCTTGGGGGGGAGGCACTGAAGCTTTCTTT
CASSPAWGGGTEAFF
>TRBV5-4|TRBJ2-7|-|-
TGTGCCAGCAGCCCCTACGGACAGTCCTACGAGCAGTACTTC
CASSPYGQSYEQYF
>TRBV7-2|TRBJ2-5|-|TRBD1
TGTGCCAGCAGCTTAGGTAACAGGGGGCAAGAGACCCAGTACTTC
CASSLGNRGQETQYF
>TRBV5-8|TRBJ2-7|-|-
TGTGCCAGCAGTCCTAAGGCGCAGGGGTCTAGCTACGAGCAGTACTTC
CASSPKAQGSSYEQYF
>TRBV7-2|TRBJ1-1|-|-
TGTGCCAGCAGTCCCCAGGTAGGGACTTACACTGAAGCTTTCTTT
CASSPQVGTYTEAFF
>TRBV5-4|TRBJ2-3|-|TRBD2
TGTGCCAGCAGCATCCGGGGGGGCACAGATACGCAGTATTTT
CASSIRGGTDTQYF
>TRBV6-5|TRBJ2-3|-|TRBD2
TGTGCCAGCAGTTACGGGAGCGGGGGGGCAGATACGCAGTATTTT
CASSYGSGGADTQYF
>TRBV19|TRBJ1-2|-|TRBD1
TGTGCCAGTAGTATAGGAGCCCCCAGGACAGGGCGCTATGGCTACACCTTC
CASSIGAPRTGRYGYTF
>TRBV9|TRBJ1-1|-|-
TGTGCCAGCAGCGTAGCTCCGGGAAGAGCTTTCTTT
CASSVAPGRAFF
>TRBV29-1|TRBJ2-6|once|TRBD1
TGCAGCGTCGTGGACAGGGCTGGGGCCAACGTCCTGACTTTC
CSVVDRAGANVLTF
>TRBV15|TRBJ2-4|-|TRBD1
TGTGCCACCAGCAGGGGGCAGGGGGTAGGGAAAAACATTCAGTACTTC
CATSRGQGVGKNIQYF
>TRBV5-5|TRBJ2-2|-|TRBD1
TGTGCCAGCACCCCCCTGACAGGGGGGCCCGTGGGGGAGCTGTTTTTT
CASTPLTGGPVGELFF
>TRBV29-1|TRBJ1-2|-|-
TGCAGCGGTAGCTCAGGGGTTCGGGGCTACACCTTC
CSGSSGVRGYTF